The entry that follows covers one TCR beta chain sequence. This clone was counted a few times. Its antigen target is currently unknown. A much larger clonotype is one base distant, so this may be a read error. The sample is drawn from a study of beta chain features in type 1 diabetes (dated by TCRdb to 2016 to 2018). Turning to the overall study: Mean age, gender distribution, total cell number and subset yield did not differ between patients and healthy donors. A total of 90 million to 120 million sorted cells were examined across all samples, and a strong correlation was observed between cell number per subset and RNA yield. In the study, recently diagnosed type 1 diabetes patients and matched healthy donors were compared on the TCRB repertoires of their sorted circulating CD4+ T cell subsets. Regulatory and stem cell-like memory subsets were obtained from only 8 patients and roughly 8 healthy donors, while naive and central memory subsets were obtained from all 28 donors. The study at large found these results: Naive, central memory and regulatory TCRB repertoires appeared more similar among patients than among healthy donors. Fewer insertions and more nucleotide deletions at VDJ recombination sites were observed in patients with type 1 diabetes, implying thymic rearrangement abnormalities. Because cDNA was sequenced instead of genomic DNA, highly expressing activated cells could be over-represented, though the groups showed no difference in activation or CD3 levels. In all four CD4+ subsets, TCRB CDR3 length was moderately but significantly shorter in type 1 diabetes patients. Only small numbers of individuals were included in the HLA sub-analyses, which left unresolved whether HLA type had any influence on TCRB rearrangement. Shorter templates might have been favored by PCR, but patient and control samples were amplified and corrected together, so both groups would have been affected equally by any skew.

All of the isolated RNA was reverse transcribed with the High Capacity cDNA Reverse Transcription Kit, so expressed TCRB transcripts were sequenced. Naive, central memory and regulatory T cell samples underwent deep immunoSEQ sequencing, averaging around 4 million total reads per sample. After sorted cells were lysed in RLT buffer, RNA was extracted with DNase-treated RNeasy Micro or Mini kits, with the choice depending on cell number. To prevent cross-contamination, every cell subset was processed on its own, while patient and healthy donor samples were processed together. TCRB sequences were amplified from cDNA with the immunoSEQ multiplex PCR, producing 87-bp fragments spanning the CDR3 region. The amplicons were sequenced using the Illumina HiSeq platform. Per the original workflow: Synthetic template baselines were used to correct PCR bias computationally, reads within Hamming distance 2 were collapsed, and singletons that could not be merged were discarded. Reads were aligned against IMGT so that V, D and J genes, CDR3 length and insertions or deletions at six rearrangement sites could be assigned. Within each subset, clonotype counts were normalized to sorted cell number, and only after that were true diversity and Gini coefficients computed with the tcR R package. Repertoire sharing was quantified using the overlap coefficient calculated on TCRB nucleotide sequences. As a proxy for the pre-selection repertoire, out-of-frame TCRB sequences from naive cells were analyzed. TCRdb stores this immuneACCESS table with in-frame sequences only. Part of the clones is absent; in the studies checked, under half of the shortfall reflects unresolved V genes, and no reason is known for the rest. The DNA gave D and trimming, while V, J and clone size come from that table. The sample table lists 430,000 or so clones, about an eighth of them with a count of one. More than 0.045% of the sample is taken by the ten largest.

For CDR1 and CDR2, the germline V gene lists SGDLS and YYNGEE. From its cysteine to its phenylalanine, the CDR3 spans 11 amino acids. Only CDR3 DNA is held: 33 bases, read in frame from base 1. Trimming removed 5 bases from V and 4 bases from J, leaving 5 bases between the germline ends. Each donor gave one peripheral blood draw, approximately 100 mL on average, collected into heparinised tubes. Using a panel that included CD45RO, CCR7, CD25, CD127, CD95 and CD27, naive, central memory, regulatory and stem cell-like memory CD4+ T cells were sorted on a BD FACSAria II. All sorted populations exceeded 98% purity. PBMCs were separated immediately by Lymphoprep density gradient centrifugation and were stained directly, without being cultured. To minimize batch effects, samples were stained and sorted in pairs, one healthy donor with one patient per experiment.

Recombination linked TRBV9 to TRBJ2-3; the D gene is perhaps TRBD2, from 5 matching bases. The specimen was naive CD4+ T cells from blood. This sample's cell subset or site label indicates: true naive CD4+ T cells. This receptor was obtained from a woman aged 18 to 35 in good health. CDR3 loop: CASSSADTQYF. The DNA reads as follows: TGTGCCAGCAGTAGCGCAGATACGCAGTATTTT.